This T cell receptor (beta chain) came from a study of T cell responses to AZD1222 COVID-19 vaccine. Whole-study findings and limits: Among the donors, most were white British and more were female, and clonal diversity was possibly underestimated.

Sequenced by immunoSEQ multiplex PCR; TCRdb stores in-frame clones only, minus some. The sample lists 40,000 to 45,000 clones, just under 80% occurring once. About this clone itself: No antigen is known for it.

The germline V and J ends were trimmed by 5 bases and 2 bases, with 13 bases remaining between them. This CDR3 is built from 15 residues. The germline V gene encodes CDR1 LNHDA and CDR2 SQIVND (reference sequence). The clonotype was recovered from an adult who received the MenACWY meningococcal vaccine as a control. This chain uses TRBV19 with TRBJ2-1; TRBD2 might be the D (6 bases). Sequenced material: peripheral blood, taken 28 days after the second dose of the MenACWY control vaccine. CDR3 sequence reads: CASSWRTGAYNEQFF. The DNA of the CDR3 is TGTGCCAGTAGTTGGCGGACGGGAGCCTACAATGAGCAGTTCTTC.